This is a list of T cell receptor beta chains from one sample in a study of T cell responses to AZD1222 COVID-19 vaccine. Using immunoSEQ multiplex PCR, the repertoire was profiled, and TCRdb retains in-frame clones only, with some absent. The sample yields roughly 4,700 clones, approximately 89% seen once. Sequencing was performed on peripheral blood, taken 28 days after the second AZD1222 dose. These receptors were collected from an adult who received the AZD1222 COVID-19 vaccine. The CDR3 runs from the conserved cysteine through the conserved F or W. D genes are given only for firm matches. Size tells how often a clone was seen (once, few, many) or the class of an expanded clone, and some rows leave it out.

V,J,size,D,DNA,CDR3
TRBV6-1,TRBJ2-3,-,TRBD1,TGTGCCAGCAGTGAAGCCCAGGCAGGGGGCTTTAATACGCAGTATTTT,CASSEAQAGGFNTQYF
TRBV9,TRBJ2-5,-,-,TGTGCCAGCAGCGTAGAAGGACAGCAAGAGACCCAGTACTTC,CASSVEGQQETQYF
TRBV2,TRBJ1-1,-,TRBD1,TGTGCCAGCAGTTTCGACAGGGGGCTGCAAGCTTTCTTT,CASSFDRGLQAFF
TRBV20-1,TRBJ2-7,-,-,TGCAGTGCTAGTTCAGGAAGCTCCTACGAGCAGTACTTC,CSASSGSSYEQYF
TRBV6-2/TRBV6-3,TRBJ2-1,-,TRBD2,TGTGCCAGCAGCCGCTTTTTAGCGGGAGGCTACAATGAGCAGTTCTTC,CASSRFLAGGYNEQFF
TRBV5-8,TRBJ2-3,-,-,TGTGCCAGCAGTCCCGGGACTGGCTACAGTGGCACAGATACGCAGTATTTT,CASSPGTGYSGTDTQYF
TRBV28,TRBJ1-1,-,TRBD1,TGTGCCAGCAGTTTGGGACAGGCCCCAGGGGCTTTCTTT,CASSLGQAPGAFF
TRBV18,TRBJ1-1,once,-,TGTGCCAGCTCATCTGACCTAATGAACACTGAAGCTTTCTTT,CASSSDLMNTEAFF
TRBV21-1,TRBJ2-1,-,-,TGTGCCAGCAGCAAAGAACACGATGCTGGGGCCAGTGAGCAGTTCTTC,CASSKEHDAGASEQFF
TRBV7-2,TRBJ2-3,-,-,TGTGCCAGCAGCCCACGTGCTGATACTCGCACAGATACGCAGTATTTT,CASSPRADTRTDTQYF
TRBV14,TRBJ2-1,once,TRBD2,TGTGCCAGCAGCCAAGATGGGACTGGCGGGGGGCAGTTCTTC,CASSQDGTGGGQFF
TRBV7-8,TRBJ2-7,-,TRBD1,TGTGCCAGCAGCTTTGGACAGGGTCCCTACGAGCAGTACTTC,CASSFGQGPYEQYF
TRBV5-3,TRBJ1-2,-,TRBD1,TGTGCCAGAAGCTTGTGCTGTTGGCAGGGGGATACTAACTATGGCTACACCTTC,CARSLCCWQGDTNYGYTF
TRBV6-5,TRBJ2-1,-,TRBD2,TGTGCCAGCAGTTTAGCGGGGGGGCCCGGTGAGCAGTTCTTC,CASSLAGGPGEQFF
TRBV6-5,TRBJ2-3,-,TRBD2,TGTGCCAGCAATACTCGGACTAGCAGTACGCAGTATTTT,CASNTRTSSTQYF
TRBV29-1,TRBJ2-7,-,TRBD1,TGCAGCGTCCGCCAACAGGGGGCTGGAGAGCAGTACTTC,CSVRQQGAGEQYF
TRBV5-5,TRBJ1-2,-,-,TGTGCCAGCAGCTTGGTGGGGAACTCTAACTATGGCTACACCTTC,CASSLVGNSNYGYTF
TRBV10-3,TRBJ1-2,-,TRBD1,TGTGCCATCGGCGGGGACAGGGGCTATGGCTACACCTTC,CAIGGDRGYGYTF
TRBV28,TRBJ1-3,few,-,TGTGCCAGCACCCCCCTCGGGGGGACCTCTGGAAACACCATATATTTT,CASTPLGGTSGNTIYF
TRBV7-9,TRBJ2-3,-,-,TGTGCCAGCCGCTTGTCGGGTTCTGATACGCAGTATTTT,CASRLSGSDTQYF
TRBV30,TRBJ2-3,-,TRBD2,TGTGCCTGGAGTGTAGGACTAGCGGGGGGGCTTGGAGATACGCAGTATTTT,CAWSVGLAGGLGDTQYF
TRBV7-9,TRBJ1-6,-,-,TGTGCCAGCAGCTTATCTTACTCACCCCTCCACTTT,CASSLSYSPLHF
TRBV6-2/TRBV6-3,TRBJ2-3,-,-,TGTGCCAGCAGTTACTTCTCTGGCACAGATACGCAGTATTTT,CASSYFSGTDTQYF
TRBV18,TRBJ1-1,-,-,TGTGCCAGCCTACGTACGGGGGGGAACACTGAAGCTTTCTTT,CASLRTGGNTEAFF
TRBV4-3,TRBJ2-5,-,TRBD1,TGCGCCAGCAGCCTATCAAGGGGAACAGGGGGCAGGGAGACCCAGTACTTC,CASSLSRGTGGRETQYF
TRBV2,TRBJ1-5,-,-,TGTGCCAGCAGTGATCAGGGTCAGCCCCAGCATTTT,CASSDQGQPQHF
TRBV5-1,TRBJ2-6,-,-,TGCGCCAGCAGCTTAGATGACATTAGGGTTCCTTCTGGGGCCAACGTCCTGACTTTC,CASSLDDIRVPSGANVLTF
TRBV9,TRBJ2-7,-,TRBD1,TGTGCCAGCGGACAGGGGACCTACGAGCAGTACTTC,CASGQGTYEQYF
TRBV4-3,TRBJ2-6,-,-,TGCGCCAGCAGCCTCTCTGGGGCCAACGTCCTGACTTTC,CASSLSGANVLTF
TRBV2,TRBJ2-7,once,TRBD2,TGTGCCAGCAGGGGACGGGGCGGGGGGCCCTACGAGCAGTACTTC,CASRGRGGGPYEQYF
TRBV6-5,TRBJ2-7,-,TRBD1,TGTGCCAGCAGTTACACCCGACAGGGCCCCTACGAGCAGTACTTC,CASSYTRQGPYEQYF
TRBV18,TRBJ2-1,-,-,TGTGCCAGCTCACCAGGGACTTTCTACAATGAGCAGTTCTTC,CASSPGTFYNEQFF
TRBV30,TRBJ1-1,-,-,TGTGCCTGGGGAGGGGGGCTGATATCAAACACTGAAGCTTTCTTT,CAWGGGLISNTEAFF
TRBV4-3,TRBJ1-4,-,-,TGCGCCAGCAGAGGGACACTGGGGCTGACTAATGAAAAACTGTTTTTT,CASRGTLGLTNEKLFF
TRBV28,TRBJ1-3,-,TRBD1,TGTGCCAGCAGAGACAGGGTCTCTGGAAACACCATATATTTT,CASRDRVSGNTIYF
TRBV28,TRBJ2-7,-,-,TGTGCCAGCAGTGGTCGTCAAACAGGTCGTGGCGAGCAGTACTTC,CASSGRQTGRGEQYF
TRBV11-3,TRBJ2-3,-,-,TGTGCCAGCAGTTCCTCCACAGATACGCAGTATTTT,CASSSSTDTQYF
TRBV7-2,TRBJ1-1,-,-,TGTGCCAGCAGGCCAGGGGTGCTGAACACTGAAGCTTTCTTT,CASRPGVLNTEAFF
TRBV11-3,TRBJ2-1,once,-,TGTGCCAGCAGCCCAAGGACTAAAAACAATGAGCAGTTCTTC,CASSPRTKNNEQFF
TRBV5-1,TRBJ2-2,-,TRBD1,TGCGCCAGCAACCAGGGGGCGGGACGGGACACCGGGGAGCTGTTTTTT,CASNQGAGRDTGELFF
TRBV18,TRBJ2-7,-,TRBD1,TGTGCCAGCTCACAGACAGGGGGCTGGGAGCAGTACTTC,CASSQTGGWEQYF
TRBV6-5,TRBJ1-2,-,-,TGTGCCAGCAGCCAATCAGGGTCGTATGGCTACACCTTC,CASSQSGSYGYTF
TRBV18,TRBJ1-1,-,-,TGTGCCAGCTCACCAATTGTAGTTGGCACTGAAGCTTTCTTT,CASSPIVVGTEAFF